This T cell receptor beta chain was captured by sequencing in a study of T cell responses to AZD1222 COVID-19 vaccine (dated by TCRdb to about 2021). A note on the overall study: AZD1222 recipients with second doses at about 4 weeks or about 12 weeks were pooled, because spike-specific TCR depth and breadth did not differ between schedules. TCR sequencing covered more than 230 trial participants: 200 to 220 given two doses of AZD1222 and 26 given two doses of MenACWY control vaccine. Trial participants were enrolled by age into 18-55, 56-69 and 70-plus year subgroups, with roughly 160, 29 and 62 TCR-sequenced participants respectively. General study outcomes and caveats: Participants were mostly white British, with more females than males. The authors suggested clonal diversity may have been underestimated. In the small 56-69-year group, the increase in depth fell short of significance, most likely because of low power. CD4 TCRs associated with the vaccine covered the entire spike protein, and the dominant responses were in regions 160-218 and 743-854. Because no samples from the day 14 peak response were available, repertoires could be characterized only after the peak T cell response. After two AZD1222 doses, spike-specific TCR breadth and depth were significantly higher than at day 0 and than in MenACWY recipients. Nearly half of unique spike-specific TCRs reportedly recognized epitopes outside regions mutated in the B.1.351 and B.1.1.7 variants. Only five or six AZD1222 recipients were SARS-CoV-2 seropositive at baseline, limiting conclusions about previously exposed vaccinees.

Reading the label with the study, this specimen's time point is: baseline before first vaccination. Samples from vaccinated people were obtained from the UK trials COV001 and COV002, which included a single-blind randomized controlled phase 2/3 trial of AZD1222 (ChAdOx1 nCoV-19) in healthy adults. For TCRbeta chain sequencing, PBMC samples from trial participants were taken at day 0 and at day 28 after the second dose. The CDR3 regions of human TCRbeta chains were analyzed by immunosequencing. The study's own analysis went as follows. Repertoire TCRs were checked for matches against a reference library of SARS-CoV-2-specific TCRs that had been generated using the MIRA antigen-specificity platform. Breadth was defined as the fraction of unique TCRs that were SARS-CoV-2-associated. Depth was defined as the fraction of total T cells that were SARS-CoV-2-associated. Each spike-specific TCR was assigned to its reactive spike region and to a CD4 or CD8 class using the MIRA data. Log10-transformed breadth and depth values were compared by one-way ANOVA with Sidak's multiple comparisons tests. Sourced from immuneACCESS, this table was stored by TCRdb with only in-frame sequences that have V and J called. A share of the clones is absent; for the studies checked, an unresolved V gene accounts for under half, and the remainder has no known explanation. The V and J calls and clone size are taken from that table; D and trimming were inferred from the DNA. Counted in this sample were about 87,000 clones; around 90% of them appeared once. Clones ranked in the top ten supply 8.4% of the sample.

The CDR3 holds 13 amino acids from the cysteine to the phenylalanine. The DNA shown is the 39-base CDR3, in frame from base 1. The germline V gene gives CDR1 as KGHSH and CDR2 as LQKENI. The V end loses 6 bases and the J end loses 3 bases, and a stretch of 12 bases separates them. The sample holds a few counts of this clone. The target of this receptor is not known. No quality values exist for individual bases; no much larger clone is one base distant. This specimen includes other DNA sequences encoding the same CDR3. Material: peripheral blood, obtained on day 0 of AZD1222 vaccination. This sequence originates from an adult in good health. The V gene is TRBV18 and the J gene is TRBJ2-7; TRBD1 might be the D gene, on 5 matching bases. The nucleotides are TGTGCCAGCTCTCCTGACAGTCTCTACGAGCAGTACTTC. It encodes CASSPDSLYEQYF.